The entry that follows covers one T cell receptor beta chain sequence. Some clones are missing from TCRdb's copy, which holds only in-frame ones; the method was immunoSEQ multiplex PCR. The sample lists 100,000 to 130,000 clones; about nine tenths were seen once. These data originate in a study of blood T cell repertoires in COVID-19. Overall study context: Italy, Spain and the United States were the sources of the convalescent and acute COVID-19 samples.

V was cut by 7 bases and J by 0 bases, with 9 bases left in between. Germline CDR1 reads SGHAT; CDR2 reads FQNNGV. The CDR3 runs to 13 residues. The chain uses TRBV11-2 and TRBJ1-2; no reliable D call. Sequencing was done on a sample of peripheral blood. This receptor was taken from a woman aged 25 to 45 with acute or convalescent COVID-19. The CDR3 DNA reads as TGTGCCAGCACCCCGGGGACTAACTATGGCTACACCTTC. It yields the protein CASTPGTNYGYTF.